Presented here are 10 T cell receptor beta chains from one specimen sequenced in a study of cytomegalovirus exposure and HLA in healthy donors. PCR used 60 Vbeta primers and 13 Jbeta primers. The method was immunoSEQ multiplex PCR; TCRdb's version includes in-frame clones alone and lacks a portion of them. The sample carries around 280,000 clones, around 90% recorded once. The sample was PBMCs. These receptors came from a woman aged 18-29 years in good health and CMV-seronegative.

This chain connects TRBV4-1 to TRBJ2-3; 11 nucleotides align to TRBD2. The germline gives CDR1 MGHRA, CDR2 YSYEKL. The CDR3 covers 18 residues. V dropped 5 bases and J dropped 6; count of bases not matched to a gene: 16. The CDR3 is CASSTAISSGGTRDTQYF. The DNA of the CDR3 is TGCGCCAGCAGCACTGCTATCTCTAGCGGGGGGACGCGGGATACGCAGTATTTT.

The chain has TRBV5-6 and TRBJ2-2, with TRBD1 matching over 10 bases. The length of the CDR3 is 15 residues. Germline V gene lookup returns CDR1 SGHDT and CDR2 YYEEEE. The ends lost 5 bases at V and 6 bases at J; junction bases unmatched: 7. This chain's CDR3 is CASSWGQGHAGELFF. The CDR3 DNA is TGTGCCAGCAGTTGGGGACAGGGGCACGCCGGGGAGCTGTTTTTT.

This rearrangement joins TRBV29-1 to TRBJ1-4, with D perhaps matching TRBD1 (5 bases). The germline V gene has CDR1 SQVTM and CDR2 ANQGSEA. The V end was cut by 5 bases, the J end by 5 bases, with 12 bases between. CDR3 size: 13 residues. The CDR3 reads CSVRRQTNEKLFF. In nucleotides, the CDR3 is TGCAGCGTTCGACGACAGACAAATGAAAAACTGTTTTTT. The whole variable domain, remainder taken from reference TRBV29-1 and TRBJ1-4, is SAVISQKPSRDICQRGTSLTIQCQVDSQVTMMFWYRQQPGQSLTLIATANQGSEATYESGFVIDKFPISRPNLTFSTLTVSNMSPEDSSIYLCSVRRQTNEKLFFGSGTQLSVL.

V is TRBV5-1 and J is TRBJ2-5; no clear D gene. The germline CDR1 and CDR2 sequences are SGHRS and YFSETQ. V was pared by 4 bases and J by 0 bases, with 7 bases between. This CDR3 has 13 residues. The CDR3, as DNA: TGCGCCAGCAGCGGAAGCGACCAAGAGACCCAGTACTTC. Encoded protein: CASSGSDQETQYF.

This clone was found a few times. The CDR3 DNA reads as TGCGCCAGCAGCCTCACAGGGCCCGGAAACACCATATATTTT. Protein sequence: CASSLTGPGNTIYF. The rearrangement links TRBV4-1 to TRBJ1-3; tentatively, D is TRBD1 (6 bases). V shed 4 bases and J shed 4 bases, with 11 bases lying between them. This CDR3 contains 14 residues. Germline V gene lookup returns CDR1 MGHRA and CDR2 YSYEKL.

The chain carries TRBV23-1 and TRBJ2-7, with 7 bases matching TRBD2. TRBV23-1 is noted as an ORF with a role that remains uncertain. This CDR3 region has 16 residues. With V trimmed by 4 bases and J by 7 bases, 16 bases remained unmatched. The DNA for the CDR3 is TGCGCCAGCAGTCGCTGGGGGGGTCCAACTATAATGGAGCAGTACTTC. Translation: CASSRWGGPTIMEQYF.

This chain connects TRBV19 to TRBJ1-2, with 7 bases that match TRBD1. CDR1 and CDR2 from the germline V gene are LNHDA and SQIVND (reference sequence). J gave up 6 bases and V 4 bases, and 11 bases lay outside the gene matches. This CDR3 comprises 15 residues. The CDR3 loop is CASSTPDRLLHGYTF. CDR3 coding DNA: TGTGCCAGTAGTACCCCGGACAGGCTCCTCCATGGCTACACCTTC.

The chain uses TRBV11-3 and TRBJ2-3; 10 nucleotides line up with TRBD2. Trimming cost V 1 base and J 4 bases; bases outside gene matches: 5. Germline CDR1 SGHNT, CDR2 YENEEA. CDR3 size: 16 residues. CDR3 amino acids: CASSLGVAGGPDTQYF. CDR3 bases: TGTGCCAGCAGCTTAGGAGTAGCGGGGGGTCCAGATACGCAGTATTTT. Combining the CDR3 with reference TRBV11-3 and TRBJ2-3 gives the whole variable domain EAGVVQSPRYKIIEKKQPVAFWCNPISGHNTLYWYLQNLGQGPELLIRYENEEAVDDSQLPKDRFSAERLKGVDSTLKIQPAELGDSAVYLCASSLGVAGGPDTQYFGPGTRLTVL.

The chain couples TRBV6-1 to TRBJ2-6, with D possibly being TRBD1 (5 bases). The CDR3 runs 17 residues. In germline, CDR1 is MNHNS, CDR2 SASEGT. V was trimmed by 3 bases and J by 3 bases, leaving 15 bases between them. The CDR3 protein is CASSDQPTGSGANVLTF. The CDR3 nucleotides read TGTGCCAGCAGTGATCAGCCCACAGGAAGTGGGGCCAACGTCCTGACTTTC.

This chain joins TRBV19 and TRBJ2-2; the match to TRBD1 covers 8 bases. From germline, CDR1 is LNHDA and CDR2 SQIVND (reference sequence). The CDR3 loop spans 16 amino acids. The V gene end was trimmed by 4 bases and the J gene end by 0 bases; junction bases not matched to a gene: 4. CDR3 sequence reads: CASSTRDRTNTGELFF. The CDR3, as DNA: TGTGCCAGTAGTACGAGGGACAGGACGAACACCGGGGAGCTGTTTTTT.